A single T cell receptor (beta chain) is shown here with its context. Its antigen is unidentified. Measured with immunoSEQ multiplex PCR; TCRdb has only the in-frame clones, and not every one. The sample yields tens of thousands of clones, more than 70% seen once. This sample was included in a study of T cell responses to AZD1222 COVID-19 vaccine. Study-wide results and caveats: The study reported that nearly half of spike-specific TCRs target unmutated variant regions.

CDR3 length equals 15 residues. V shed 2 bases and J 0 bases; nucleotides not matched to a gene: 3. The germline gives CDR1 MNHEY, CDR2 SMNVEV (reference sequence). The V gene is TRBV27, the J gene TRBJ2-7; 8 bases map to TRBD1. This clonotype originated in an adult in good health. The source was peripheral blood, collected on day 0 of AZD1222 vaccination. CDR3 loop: CASSLVTGGSYEQYF. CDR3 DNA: TGTGCCAGCAGTTTAGTTACAGGGGGCTCCTACGAGCAGTACTTC.